This T cell receptor beta chain was sequenced for a study of spatial heterogeneity in lung cancer. TCR cDNA molecules were tagged individually, and each one carried a unique molecular identifier. TCRdb reprocessed the 5' RACE reads via MiXCR and lists one record per CDR3 protein. The sample includes under 150,000 distinct CDR3 sequences, 10% to 11% of them seen just once. Germline CDR1 DFQATT, CDR2 SNEGSKA (reference sequence). The CDR3 contains 14 residues. V gave up 6 bases and J gave up 4 bases, with 17 bases separating them. Documented time point: blood at routine non-recurrence follow-up after resection.

This chain joins TRBV20-1 and TRBJ2-3, with D perhaps TRBD2 (6 bases). The sample here was PBMCs, taken at follow-up. The receptor comes from a female donor with early-stage non-small cell lung cancer. The CDR3 DNA reads TGCAGTGCCCCGACTAGGGTGGGGCCAGATACGCAGTATTTT. Protein: CSAPTRVGPDTQYF.